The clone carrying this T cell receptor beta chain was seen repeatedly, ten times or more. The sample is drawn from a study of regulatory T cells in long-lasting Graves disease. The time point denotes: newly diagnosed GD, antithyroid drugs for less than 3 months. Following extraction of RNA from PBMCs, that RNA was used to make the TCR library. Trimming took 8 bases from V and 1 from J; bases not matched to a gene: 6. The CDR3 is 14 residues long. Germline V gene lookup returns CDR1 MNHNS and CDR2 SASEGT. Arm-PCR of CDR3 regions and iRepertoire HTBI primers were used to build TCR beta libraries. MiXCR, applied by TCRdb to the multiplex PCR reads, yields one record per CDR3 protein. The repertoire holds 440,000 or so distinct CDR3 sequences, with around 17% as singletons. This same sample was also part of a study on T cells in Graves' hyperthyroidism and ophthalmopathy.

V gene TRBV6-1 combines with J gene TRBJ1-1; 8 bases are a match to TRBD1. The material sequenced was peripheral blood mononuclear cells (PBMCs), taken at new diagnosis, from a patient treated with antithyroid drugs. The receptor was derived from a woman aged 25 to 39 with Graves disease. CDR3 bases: TGTGCCAGCGTTACAGGGACAGGGAACACTGAAGCTTTCTTT. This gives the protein CASVTGTGNTEAFF.